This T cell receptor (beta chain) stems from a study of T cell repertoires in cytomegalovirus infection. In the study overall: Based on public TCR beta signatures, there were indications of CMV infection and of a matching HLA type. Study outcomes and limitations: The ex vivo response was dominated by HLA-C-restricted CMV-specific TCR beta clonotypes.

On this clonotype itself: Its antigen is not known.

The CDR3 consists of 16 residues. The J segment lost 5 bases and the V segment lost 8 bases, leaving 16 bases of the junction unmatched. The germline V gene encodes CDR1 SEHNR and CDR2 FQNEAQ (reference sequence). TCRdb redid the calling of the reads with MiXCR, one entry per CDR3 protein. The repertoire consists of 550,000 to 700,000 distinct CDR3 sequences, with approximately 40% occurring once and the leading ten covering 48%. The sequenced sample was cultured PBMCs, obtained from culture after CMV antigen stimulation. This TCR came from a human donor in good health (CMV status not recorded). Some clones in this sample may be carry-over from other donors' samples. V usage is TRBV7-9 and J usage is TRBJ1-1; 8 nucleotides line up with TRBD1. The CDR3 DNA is TGTGCCAGCTCACAGCCAGGGGGCGCGGGTAGGACTGAAGCTTTCTTT. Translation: CASSQPGGAGRTEAFF.